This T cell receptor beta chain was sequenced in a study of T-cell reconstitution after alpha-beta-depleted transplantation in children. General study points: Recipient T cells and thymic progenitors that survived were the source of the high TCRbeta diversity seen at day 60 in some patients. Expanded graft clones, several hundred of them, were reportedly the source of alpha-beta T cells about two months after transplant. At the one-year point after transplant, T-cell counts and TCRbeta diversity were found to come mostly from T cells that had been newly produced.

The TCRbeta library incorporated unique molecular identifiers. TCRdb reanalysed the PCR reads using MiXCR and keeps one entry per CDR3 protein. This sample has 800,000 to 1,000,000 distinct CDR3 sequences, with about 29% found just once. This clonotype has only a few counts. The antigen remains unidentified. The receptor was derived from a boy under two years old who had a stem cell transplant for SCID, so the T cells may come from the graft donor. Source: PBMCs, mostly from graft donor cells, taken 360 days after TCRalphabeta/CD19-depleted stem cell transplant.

The DNA for the CDR3 is TGCAGTGCTAGATACAGGGGGCAGGTCGGGGAGCTGTTTTTT. It translates to CSARYRGQVGELFF. The J gene is TRBJ2-2, the V gene TRBV20-1; 9 nucleotides agree with TRBD1. This CDR3 contains 14 residues. The junction had 5 bases not matched to a gene; V was cut back by 2 bases and J by 7 bases. Germline V gene sequence: CDR1 DFQATT, CDR2 SNEGSKA (reference sequence).